The 19 T cell receptor beta chains given below trace back to one sample, sequenced in a study of early T cells in non-severe SARS-CoV-2 infection. TCRdb called the 5' RACE reads again in MiXCR, with one record for every CDR3 protein. The table lists about 110,000 distinct CDR3 sequences, about 12% of them singletons. The material sequenced was whole blood. All receptors derive from an adult who was a healthcare worker with PCR-confirmed SARS-CoV-2 infection or an uninfected control (not recorded which).

This clonotype was observed a few times. The chain couples TRBV29-1 to TRBJ2-7; 7 bases fit TRBD2. Germline CDR1 and CDR2: SQVTM and ANQGSEA. The CDR3 is 15 residues long. V dropped 7 bases and J dropped 0; count of bases not matched to a gene: 12. The chain's CDR3 is CSAVSAGRGSYEQYF. The CDR3 DNA sequence: TGCAGCGCCGTCTCGGCGGGGAGGGGCTCCTACGAGCAGTACTTC.

The rearrangement joins TRBV12-3 or TRBV12-4 to TRBJ1-5; D might be TRBD1 (5 bases). Between the trimmed V and J ends, which lost 3 bases and 0 bases, there was a span of 24 bases. The CDR3 spans 20 residues. CDR3 in DNA: TGTGCCAGCAGTTTTGGGGGAGGCCAGGCTGATGGTAGTAGCAATCAGCCCCAGCATTTT. As protein: CASSFGGGQADGSSNQPQHF.

This clonotype was observed at least ten times. This chain connects TRBV6-6 to TRBJ1-1, with 9 bases that match TRBD1. Trimming cost V 5 bases and J 4 bases; bases outside gene matches: 5. The CDR3 spans 14 residues. Germline V gene sequence: CDR1 MNHNY, CDR2 SVGAGI (reference sequence). The CDR3 bases are TGTGCCAGCAGTCGGACAGGGGTCGGCACTGAAGCTTTCTTT. It is translated as CASSRTGVGTEAFF.

This clonotype occurred a few times. The V and J genes are TRBV27 and TRBJ2-7; D may be TRBD2 (6 bases). Trimming removed 9 bases at V and 5 bases at J, with 20 bases between. Germline V lookup: CDR1 MNHEY, CDR2 SMNVEV (reference sequence). This CDR3 has 14 residues. The chain's CDR3 is CARGPGTLRNEQYF. CDR3 coding DNA: TGTGCCAGAGGCCCCGGGACTTTAAGAAACGAGCAGTACTTC.

Only one count was recorded for this clonotype. A clone one base away is much larger, so this may be a read error. This chain connects TRBV7-9 to TRBJ2-1; D gene unclear. Trimming pared 2 bases from V and 10 bases from J, leaving 12 bases between. Germline loops: CDR1 SEHNR, CDR2 FQNEAQ (reference sequence). This CDR3 has 13 residues. The CDR3 nucleotides read TGTGCCAGCAGCTTACTCGATCGGAAAGAGCAGTTCTTC. Amino acid sequence: CASSLLDRKEQFF. Together with reference TRBV7-9 and TRBJ2-1, the CDR3 gives the full variable domain: DTGVSQNPRHKITKRGQNVTFRCDPISEHNRLYWYRQTLGQGPEFLTYFQNEAQLEKSRLLSDRFSAERPKGSFSTLEIQRTEQGDSAMYLCASSLLDRKEQFFGPGTRLTVL.

This clonotype was observed a few times. For the CDR3, the DNA is TGCAGCGTTGTGAGTGTTAACTCCTACGAGCAGTACTTC. It specifies CSVVSVNSYEQYF. The chain uses TRBV29-1 and TRBJ2-7; unclear D gene. There are 13 residues in the CDR3. From germline, CDR1 is SQVTM and CDR2 ANQGSEA. The germline V and J ends were trimmed by 4 bases and 0 bases, with 10 bases remaining between them.

This clonotype was detected many times. The J gene is TRBJ2-7, the V gene TRBV3-1; either TRBD1 or TRBD2 may supply D (5 bases each). The length of the CDR3 is 14 residues. The germline gives CDR1 LGHDT, CDR2 YNNKEL (reference sequence). Trimming shortened V by 4 bases and J by 5 bases, and 15 bases separated the two germline ends. Here the CDR3 reads CASSPGPNANEQYF. The CDR3 DNA follows: TGTGCCAGCAGCCCGGGACCAAACGCGAACGAGCAGTACTTC.

This clonotype was counted only a few times. This chain joins TRBV19 and TRBJ2-4; D uncertain. From germline, CDR1 is LNHDA and CDR2 SQIVND (reference sequence). V was clipped by 1 base and J by 6 bases, with 16 bases between them. The CDR3 has 16 residues. CDR3 loop: CASSIAVVGVGNIQYF. CDR3 sequence (DNA): TGTGCCAGTAGTATAGCGGTTGTGGGCGTGGGAAACATTCAGTACTTC.

This clonotype appeared a few times. J is TRBJ1-3 and V is TRBV3-1; the D gene is possibly TRBD1 (5 bases). V was clipped by 4 bases and J by 0 bases, with 10 bases between them. The V gene's germline CDR1 is LGHDT and CDR2 YNNKEL (reference sequence). The CDR3 runs to 15 residues. CDR3 sequence (DNA): TGTGCCAGCAGCCCCCTAGGGGTCTCTGGAAACACCATATATTTT. Translated: CASSPLGVSGNTIYF.

This chain connects TRBV24-1 to TRBJ2-1; 8 nucleotides align to TRBD2. CDR1 and CDR2 (germline): KGHDR, SFDVKD. The CDR3 has 14 amino acids. With 2 bases clipped from V and 13 bases from J, the junction kept 9 bases outside the gene matches. The CDR3 is CATSDSSREGLQFF. The CDR3 coding sequence is TGTGCCACCAGTGATTCTTCCCGGGAGGGCCTCCAGTTCTTC.

This clonotype has more than one count but fewer than ten. The chain is built from TRBV5-4 and TRBJ1-1, with a weak D call TRBD1 (5 bases). This CDR3 comprises 14 residues. Trimming pared 0 bases from V and 1 base from J, leaving 7 bases between. Germline CDR1 reads SGHNT; CDR2 reads YYREEE (reference sequence). The CDR3 region is CASSLDRTNTEAFF. For the CDR3, the DNA is TGTGCCAGCAGCTTGGACAGGACGAACACTGAAGCTTTCTTT.

The V and J genes are TRBV11-1 and TRBJ2-7, with D perhaps TRBD1 or TRBD2 (5 bases each). Between the trimmed V and J ends, which lost 3 bases and 1 base, there was a span of 13 bases. The CDR3 runs 15 residues. The germline gives CDR1 SGHAT, CDR2 FQDESV (reference sequence). The DNA of the CDR3 is TGTGCCAGCAGCTTGAGGGACCTAAGATCCTACGAGCAGTACTTC. Amino acid sequence: CASSLRDLRSYEQYF. The full variable domain, with the rest looked up from reference TRBV11-1 and TRBJ2-7, is EAEVAQSPRYKITEKSQAVAFWCDPISGHATLYWYRQILGQGPELLVQFQDESVVDDSQLPKDRFSAERLKGVDSTLKIQPAELGDSAMYLCASSLRDLRSYEQYFGPGTRLTVT.

This clonotype has a count of ten or more. V and J are TRBV20-1 and TRBJ2-7, with D tentatively TRBD2 (7 bases). V lost 5 bases to trimming and J lost 2 bases, with 19 bases between them. The germline V gene encodes CDR1 DFQATT and CDR2 SNEGSKA (reference sequence). The CDR3 is 15 amino acids. CDR3 in amino acids: CSAQPGHGGPYEQYF. CDR3 nucleotide sequence: TGCAGTGCTCAACCTGGGCACGGGGGGCCCTACGAGCAGTACTTC.

V gene TRBV21-1 combines with J gene TRBJ1-1; the D call TRBD1 from the table was never checked on the DNA. TRBV21-1 is a pseudogene. This CDR3 has 16 amino acids. CDR3 DNA sequence: TGTGCCAGCAGCCTCCCCGTCGGGGGCGGGGACACTGAAGCTTTCTTT. It encodes CASSLPVGGGDTEAFF.

The chain joins TRBV29-1 to TRBJ1-5; tentatively, D is TRBD1 (5 bases). The V end lost 7 bases, the J end lost 8 bases, and 18 bases lay between the germline ends. Germline V gene sequence: CDR1 SQVTM, CDR2 ANQGSEA. CDR3 length equals 13 residues. In DNA, the CDR3 is TGCAGCGCCATGAGCGGAGGGGTCGAGCCCCAGCATTTT. It specifies CSAMSGGVEPQHF. The variable domain in full, completed from reference TRBV29-1 and TRBJ1-5, reads SAVISQKPSRDICQRGTSLTIQCQVDSQVTMMFWYRQQPGQSLTLIATANQGSEATYESGFVIDKFPISRPNLTFSTLTVSNMSPEDSSIYLCSAMSGGVEPQHFGDGTRLSIL.

This clonotype was detected a few times. The chain links TRBV11-2 to TRBJ2-3; D is uncertain. V lost 5 bases to trimming and J lost 1 base, with 19 bases between them. Germline CDR1 SGHAT, CDR2 FQNNGV. The CDR3 is 17 amino acids. The CDR3 reads CASSRGTLGKGTDTQYF. CDR3 sequence (DNA): TGTGCCAGCAGCAGAGGCACCCTAGGGAAGGGCACAGATACGCAGTATTTT. Full variable domain (rest looked up from reference TRBV11-2 and TRBJ2-3): EAGVAQSPRYKIIEKRQSVAFWCNPISGHATLYWYQQILGQGPKLLIQFQNNGVVDDSQLPKDRFSAERLKGVDSTLKIQPAKLEDSAVYLCASSRGTLGKGTDTQYFGPGTRLTVL.

The rearrangement joins TRBV5-1 to TRBJ1-4, with D possibly matching TRBD1 (6 bases). The CDR3 extends over 15 amino acids. V lost 2 bases to trimming and J lost 1 base, with 9 bases between them. Germline lookup yields CDR1 SGHRS and CDR2 YFSETQ. This chain's CDR3 is CASSLQGGTNEKLFF. CDR3 sequence (DNA): TGCGCCAGCAGCTTACAGGGTGGAACTAATGAAAAACTGTTTTTT.

As regards this clonotype: Compared with germline, one end of the junction differs, possibly owing to a read error. The V gene is TRBV5-1, the J gene TRBJ1-4, with D uncertain. The CDR3 totals 19 residues. The germline V gene encodes CDR1 SGHRS and CDR2 YFSETQ. CDR3 DNA: TGCGCCAGCAGCTTGGCTGTGGCGGGAACGGTTGCAACTAATAAAAAACTGTTTTTT. Translated, it gives CASSLAVAGTVATNKKLFF. The entire variable domain, with the rest obtained from reference TRBV5-1 and TRBJ1-4, is as follows: KAGVTQTPRYLIKTRGQQVTLSCSPISGHRSVSWYQQTPGQGLQFLFEYFSETQRNKGNFPGRFSGRQFSNSRSEMNVSTLELGDSALYLCASSLAVAGTVATNKKLFFGSGTQLSVL.

This clonotype was found many times. The rearrangement uses TRBV4-1 and TRBJ1-5; D not resolved. The CDR3 is made up of 14 amino acids. Germline CDR1 and CDR2: MGHRA and YSYEKL. V lost 0 bases and J 4 bases, leaving 7 bases between the germline ends. The CDR3 region has the DNA TGCGCCAGCAGCCAAGATTCCGGAAATCAGCCCCAGCATTTT. It encodes CASSQDSGNQPQHF.